The TCR beta chain under discussion was sequenced for a study of early T cells in non-severe SARS-CoV-2 infection. Study background: Sequenced bulk RNA came from whole blood that was unsorted, and chains were unpaired.

TCRdb reprocessed the 5' RACE reads with MiXCR, giving one entry per CDR3 protein. This sample has some 66,000 distinct CDR3 sequences, with roughly 10% found just once. Germline V CDR1 and CDR2: LGHDT, YNNKEL (reference sequence). V was pared by 4 bases and J by 4 bases, with 11 bases of the junction left unmatched. The CDR3 length is 16 residues. In its sample, this clonotype was seen many times. The clonotype comes from an adult who was a healthcare worker with PCR-confirmed SARS-CoV-2 infection or an uninfected control (not recorded which). What was sequenced was whole blood. This sequence joins TRBV3-1 and TRBJ2-7, with TRBD1 identical over 9 bases. This CDR3 reads CASSPFLRDRDYEQYF. The CDR3 bases are TGTGCCAGCAGCCCCTTTCTCCGGGACAGGGATTACGAGCAGTACTTC.